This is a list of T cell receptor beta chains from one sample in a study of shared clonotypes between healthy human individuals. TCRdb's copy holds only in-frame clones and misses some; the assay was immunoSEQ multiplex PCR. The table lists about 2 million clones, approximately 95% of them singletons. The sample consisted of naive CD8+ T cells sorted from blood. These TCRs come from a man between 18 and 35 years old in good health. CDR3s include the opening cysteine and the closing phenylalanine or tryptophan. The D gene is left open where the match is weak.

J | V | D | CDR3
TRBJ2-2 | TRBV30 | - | CAWRGAGGELFF
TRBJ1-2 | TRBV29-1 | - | CSVQGAYYGYTF
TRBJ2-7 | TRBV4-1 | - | CASSLRDGSSYEQYF
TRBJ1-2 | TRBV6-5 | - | CASSYLAGQGYTF
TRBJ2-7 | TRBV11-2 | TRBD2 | CASKLRLAGYYEQYF
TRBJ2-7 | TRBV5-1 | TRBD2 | CASSYLRDYAYEQYF
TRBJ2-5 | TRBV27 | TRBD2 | CASSLVVAGGLETQYF
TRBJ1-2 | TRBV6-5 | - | CASRLGSGAYGYTF
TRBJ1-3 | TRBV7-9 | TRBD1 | CASSLGWTGGSGNTIYF
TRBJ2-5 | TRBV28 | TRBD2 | CASSYLGLAGLQETQYF
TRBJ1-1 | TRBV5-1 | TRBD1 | CASSPGDRANTEAFF
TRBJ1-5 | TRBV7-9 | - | CASSPDGMRQPQHF
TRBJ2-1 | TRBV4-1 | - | CASSQVGRMNEQFF
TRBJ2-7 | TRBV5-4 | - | CASSLRGEQYF
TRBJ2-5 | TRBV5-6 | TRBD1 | CASSWDRLETQYF
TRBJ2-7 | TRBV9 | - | CASSVGASSYEQYF
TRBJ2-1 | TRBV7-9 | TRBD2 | CASSLGGLASVEQFF